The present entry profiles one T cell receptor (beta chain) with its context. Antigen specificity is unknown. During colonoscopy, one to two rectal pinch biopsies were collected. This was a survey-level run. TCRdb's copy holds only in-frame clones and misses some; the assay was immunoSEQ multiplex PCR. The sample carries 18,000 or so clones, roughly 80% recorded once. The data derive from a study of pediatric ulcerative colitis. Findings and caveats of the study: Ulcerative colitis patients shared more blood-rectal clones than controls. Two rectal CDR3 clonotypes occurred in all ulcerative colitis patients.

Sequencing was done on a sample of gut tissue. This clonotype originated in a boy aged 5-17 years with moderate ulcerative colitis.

CDR3 loop: CASSLHRGFILNNEQFF. The DNA for the CDR3 is TGTGCCAGCAGCTTACACAGGGGGTTTATCCTAAACAATGAGCAGTTCTTC. This chain uses TRBV7-9 with TRBJ2-1; 8 nucleotides match TRBD1. This CDR3 region has 17 residues. Germline V gives CDR1 SEHNR, CDR2 FQNEAQ (reference sequence). Trimming took 2 bases from V and 5 from J; bases not matched to a gene: 11.